Below, 19 T cell receptor beta chains from the same sample are listed, as sequenced in a study of hypomethylating agent response in myelodysplastic syndrome. Clones were sequenced by immunoSEQ multiplex PCR, and TCRdb holds only the in-frame ones, with some missing. The sample gives approximately 4,700 clones, approximately 87% of which show up once; 7.6% is in the top ten. Here the sequenced sample was bone marrow, taken before or after starting hypomethylating agent treatment for myelodysplastic syndrome (not recorded which). The receptors stem from a human donor with myelodysplastic syndrome.

The rearrangement joins TRBV30 to TRBJ2-7; D is perhaps TRBD1 or TRBD2 (5 bases each). Per the germline V gene, CDR1 is GTSNPN and CDR2 is SVGIG (reference sequence). The CDR3 loop spans 15 amino acids. V lost 2 bases and J lost 6, with 20 bases in between. CDR3 region: CAWSQHAEGQGEQYF. The DNA of the CDR3 is TGTGCCTGGAGTCAACACGCAGAGGGTCAGGGCGAGCAGTACTTC.

This chain joins TRBV4-2 and TRBJ1-2, with a tentative D call TRBD1 (6 bases). Germline V CDR1 and CDR2: LGHNA, YNFKEQ. Trimming took off 8 bases at V and 2 bases at J, with 18 bases between the two ends. This CDR3 comprises 15 residues. The CDR3 sequence is CASGGRDSRNYGYTF. In DNA form, the CDR3 reads TGTGCCAGCGGGGGGCGAGACAGTAGGAACTATGGCTACACCTTC.

The table lists this clone with a few counts. This chain joins TRBV2 and TRBJ1-2; D remains unclear. V was cut by 8 bases and J by 5 bases, with 12 bases left in between. Germline V CDR1 and CDR2: SNHLY, FYNNEI. CDR3 size: 12 residues. The CDR3 nucleotides read TGTGCCAGCCATCAGGCCCAATATGGCTACACCTTC. It translates to CASHQAQYGYTF. The full variable domain, with the rest looked up from reference TRBV2 and TRBJ1-2, is EPEVTQTPSHQVTQMGQEVILRCVPISNHLYFYWYRQILGQKVEFLVSFYNNEISEKSEIFDDQFSVERPDGSNFTLKIRSTKLEDSAMYFCASHQAQYGYTFGSGTRLTVV.

The V and J genes are TRBV5-8 and TRBJ1-4; D gene unclear. V was clipped by 4 bases and J by 7 bases, with 14 bases between them. CDR1 and CDR2 from the germline V gene are SGHTS and YDEGEE. The CDR3 sequence is 14 residues long. CDR3 nucleotides: TGTGCCAGCAGCCCAGGACGGCGGGGTGAAAAACTGTTTTTT. It encodes CASSPGRRGEKLFF.

The rearrangement links TRBV4-2 to TRBJ1-2; D is ambiguous. CDR1 is LGHNA and CDR2 is YNFKEQ in the germline V gene. This CDR3 spans 16 amino acids. V was trimmed by 2 bases and J by 5 bases, leaving 18 bases between them. CDR3 nucleotide sequence: TGTGCCAGCAGCCAAACACGCACGGAGAGTTCGTATGGCTACACCTTC. Its protein is CASSQTRTESSYGYTF.

The chain uses TRBV29-1 and TRBJ2-7; TRBD1 is a possible D gene (6 bases). CDR1 is SQVTM, CDR2 ANQGSEA, per germline. V lost 8 bases and J lost 0, with 17 bases in between. This CDR3 has 14 residues. Here the CDR3 reads CSSRTELSSYEQYV. The CDR3 DNA reads TGCAGCTCCAGGACAGAACTGAGCTCCTACGAGCAGTACGTC.

V and J are TRBV6-1 and TRBJ1-3, with D uncertain. In germline, CDR1 is MNHNS, CDR2 SASEGT. Trimming shortened V by 4 bases and J by 3 bases, and 10 bases separated the two germline ends. The CDR3 runs 14 residues. The CDR3 DNA sequence: TGTGCCAGCAGTGGGGAGCCACGTGGAAACACCATATATTTT. Translating it yields CASSGEPRGNTIYF.

This chain joins TRBV7-2 and TRBJ2-7; 10 bases align to TRBD2. The V gene's germline CDR1 is SGHTA and CDR2 FQGNSA. Trimming removed 4 bases from V and 4 bases from J; junction bases left unmatched: 7. The CDR3 is 15 residues long. The CDR3 protein is CASSYLAGVPYEQYF. The CDR3, as DNA: TGTGCCAGCAGCTACCTAGCGGGGGTCCCGTACGAGCAGTACTTC.

This clone has just one count. The rearrangement joins TRBV30 to TRBJ2-1; TRBD2 might be the D (5 bases). Trimming removed 1 base from V and 3 bases from J, with 10 bases in between. There are 14 residues in the CDR3. CDR1 and CDR2 from the germline V gene are GTSNPN and SVGIG (reference sequence). CDR3 sequence: CAWSASSVYNEQFF. The CDR3 DNA reads TGTGCCTGGAGTGCTAGCTCGGTCTACAATGAGCAGTTCTTC.

The chain carries TRBV6-4 and TRBJ2-5; D unresolved. Deletions cut 0 bases from V and 4 bases from J, with 6 bases between. This CDR3 has 13 residues. The V gene's germline CDR1 is MRHNA and CDR2 SNTAGT. In DNA, the CDR3 is TGTGCCAGCAGTGACTCCCTTGGAGAGACCCAGTACTTC. Protein product: CASSDSLGETQYF.

V and J are TRBV7-9 and TRBJ2-5; weak D call: TRBD1 (6 bases). The ends were cut back, 1 base at V and 5 bases at J, with 14 bases in the middle. CDR1 and CDR2 (germline): SEHNR, FQNEAQ (reference sequence). This CDR3 has 15 residues. The CDR3, as DNA: TGTGCCAGCAGCTTAGGCGCCAGGGGCCAGGAGACCCAGTACTTC. As protein: CASSLGARGQETQYF.

CDR3 coding DNA: TGCGCCAGCAGCTTGGGTGGTAGTCGGGAGACCCAGTACTTC. Translation: CASSLGGSRETQYF. The genes are TRBV5-1 and TRBJ2-5, with D hard to call. The CDR3 is 14 amino acids. Germline V gives CDR1 SGHRS, CDR2 YFSETQ. Trimming cost V 0 bases and J 5 bases, with 11 bases left between them.

The rearrangement uses TRBV4-3 and TRBJ2-7, with unresolved D. CDR1 and CDR2 from the germline V gene are LGHNA and YSLEER. V lost 1 base and J 4 bases, leaving 11 bases between the germline ends. The CDR3 runs to 14 residues. The CDR3 sequence: CASSQGTGWYEQYF. Written as DNA, the CDR3 is TGCGCCAGCAGCCAAGGGACGGGTTGGTACGAGCAGTACTTC.

The chain uses TRBV2 and TRBJ1-1; 9 bases fit TRBD1. After removal of 3 bases from V and 6 bases from J, the junction contained 5 bases not matched to a gene. This CDR3 is built from 14 residues. Germline CDR1 is SNHLY and CDR2 is FYNNEI. CDR3 in amino acids: CASSERDRVPEAFF. In DNA form, the CDR3 reads TGTGCCAGCAGTGAGCGGGACAGGGTGCCTGAAGCTTTCTTT.

The chain uses TRBV7-8 and TRBJ2-5; D gene ambiguous. The DNA end lines up better with TRBJ2-7; the J call may be wrong. The germline V gene has CDR1 SGHVS and CDR2 FQNEAQ. There are 11 residues in the CDR3. The CDR3 DNA reads TGTGCCAGCAGCCCTCAGTACGAGCAGTACTTC. Amino acids: CASSPQYEQYF.

This clone was found once. V is TRBV15 and J is TRBJ2-5; TRBD2 aligns across 7 bases. V was clipped by 0 bases and J by 9 bases; unmatched bases: 10. In germline, CDR1 is LNHNV, CDR2 YYDKDF (reference sequence). There are 15 residues in the CDR3. The CDR3 spells CATSRDSWGGEAQYF. CDR3 coding DNA: TGTGCCACCAGCAGAGATAGTTGGGGGGGGGAGGCCCAGTACTTC.

This clone has only a few counts. The genes are TRBV27 and TRBJ1-5, with D unclear. V was trimmed by 5 bases and J by 3 bases, leaving 8 bases between them. The CDR3 is 13 amino acids. Germline V lookup: CDR1 MNHEY, CDR2 SMNVEV (reference sequence). In DNA, the CDR3 is TGTGCCAGCAGTCGAACCCCCAATCAGCCCCAGCATTTT. As protein: CASSRTPNQPQHF.

The V and J genes are TRBV5-6 and TRBJ2-7; 8 bases are shared with TRBD1. The germline gives CDR1 SGHDT, CDR2 YYEEEE. CDR3 size: 14 residues. Trimming cost V 3 bases and J 4 bases; bases outside gene matches: 6. CDR3: CASSSTTGAYEQYF. The CDR3 nucleotides read TGTGCCAGCAGCTCAACGACAGGGGCATACGAGCAGTACTTC.

The gene calls are TRBV6-4 and TRBJ1-1; 7 bases are a match to TRBD1. CDR3 length: 15 residues. CDR1 is MRHNA, CDR2 SNTAGT, per germline. Trimming removed 4 bases from V and 6 bases from J; junction bases left unmatched: 11. CDR3 nucleotides: TGTGCCAGCAGTGTAGGAGGGGGCGTCGGGGCTGAAGCTTTCTTT. Its protein product is CASSVGGGVGAEAFF.